Reported below is one T cell receptor (beta chain). Its antigen is not known. Expressed TCRB transcripts were sequenced because the entire RNA isolate underwent reverse transcription. Sequenced by immunoSEQ multiplex PCR; TCRdb stores in-frame clones only, minus some. Here the sample spans a few hundred thousand clones, over 8.5% being singletons. CDR3 length: 14 residues. V gave up 7 bases and J gave up 3 bases, with 15 bases separating them. The germline V gene has CDR1 LNHDA and CDR2 SQIVND (reference sequence). Sorting of CD4+ naive, central memory, regulatory and stem cell-like memory cells was performed via CD45RO/CCR7/CD25/CD127/CD95/CD27. These data come from a study of beta chain features in type 1 diabetes. Across the study: Age, gender and cell yields were alike across patients and healthy donors.

Study conclusions and caveats: Resolution of whether HLA type affects TCRB rearrangement was not achieved here. In every one of the four CD4+ subsets, TCRB CDR3s were moderately but significantly shorter in Type 1 diabetes patients. Naive, central memory and Treg TCRB repertoires appeared more alike in patients than in healthy donors.

The clonotype comes from a man aged 25 to 45 with type 1 diabetes. V usage is TRBV19 and J usage is TRBJ1-1, with no clear D. The source material was central memory CD4+ T cells from blood. CDR3 in amino acids: CASINEAKYTEAFF. The CDR3 DNA reads as TGTGCCAGTATCAACGAAGCTAAGTACACTGAAGCTTTCTTT.